This T cell receptor (beta chain) originates from a study of CD8 T cells in ankylosing spondylitis. Molecular-barcoded quantitative 5'-RACE produced these TCR beta libraries. A single record per CDR3 protein comes from TCRdb applying MiXCR to the 5' RACE reads. The table has roughly 400,000 distinct CDR3 sequences, approximately 20% seen once. Notes on the study in general: It appeared that ankylosing spondylitis blood was characterized by a TCR beta motif of about 8 highly homologous variants. Matched ankylosing spondylitis synovial fluid reportedly showed significant enrichment of disease-linked clones.

This clonotype occurred a few times. Its antigen is undetermined. Per the germline V gene, CDR1 is SGHDT and CDR2 is YYEEEE. The CDR3 runs to 18 residues. V lost 0 bases to trimming and J lost 1 base, with 17 bases between them. The receptor comes from a male donor with ankylosing spondylitis. This sequence joins TRBV5-6 and TRBJ2-1, with TRBD1 as a possible D gene (6 bases). Sequencing used blood, either unsorted or a sorted T cell fraction (not recorded which). This CDR3 is CASSLVWRGGGSYNEQFF. The DNA for the CDR3 is TGTGCCAGCAGCTTGGTGTGGCGAGGGGGTGGATCCTACAATGAGCAGTTCTTC.